The 28 T cell receptor beta chains below were found in one sample sequenced in a study of blood T cell repertoires in COVID-19. Method: immunoSEQ multiplex PCR; TCRdb's copy keeps in-frame clones and lacks some. The sample holds over 250,000 clones, about 86% seen once. Sequenced: peripheral blood. All receptors derive from a woman between 65 and 79 years old with COVID-19, enrolled during active disease.

A single count supports this clone. This chain joins TRBV4-1 and TRBJ2-3; D perhaps matches TRBD2 (6 bases). Germline V gene lookup returns CDR1 MGHRA and CDR2 YSYEKL. V was trimmed by 4 bases and J by 4 bases, leaving 12 bases between them. This CDR3 contains 14 residues. Written as DNA, the CDR3 is TGCGCCAGCAGCCTCCTAGGAGGGGCAGATACGCAGTATTTT. Encoded protein: CASSLLGGADTQYF.

V usage is TRBV18 and J usage is TRBJ1-2; 8 nucleotides align to TRBD1. With V trimmed by 3 bases and J by 4 bases, 4 bases remained unmatched. Germline V CDR1 and CDR2: KGHSH, LQKENI. The CDR3 runs 14 residues. CDR3 loop: CASSPLQGGYGYTF. The CDR3 DNA is TGTGCCAGCTCACCGTTACAGGGGGGCTATGGCTACACCTTC.

V usage is TRBV24-1 and J usage is TRBJ2-5, with a tentative D call TRBD2 (6 bases). V lost 5 bases to trimming and J lost 2 bases, with 8 bases between them. The germline V gene encodes CDR1 KGHDR and CDR2 SFDVKD. The CDR3 covers 13 residues. DNA of the CDR3: TGTGCCACCAGTGCCGGGGGACAAGAGACCCAGTACTTC. Translating gives CATSAGGQETQYF.

V usage is TRBV2 and J usage is TRBJ1-5; no clear D gene. The CDR3 contains 15 residues. Germline loops: CDR1 SNHLY, CDR2 FYNNEI. Trimming took off 3 bases at V and 2 bases at J, with 11 bases between the two ends. The CDR3 is CASSEAGKGNQPQHF. The CDR3 DNA sequence: TGTGCCAGCAGTGAGGCGGGGAAGGGCAATCAGCCCCAGCATTTT.

J is TRBJ1-5 and V is TRBV3-1 (or the pseudogene TRBV3-2), with 9 bases matching TRBD1. The germline CDR1 and CDR2 sequences are LGHDT and YNNKEL (reference sequence). This CDR3 has 14 amino acids. V gave up 3 bases and J gave up 6 bases; unmatched junction bases: 3. CDR3 in amino acids: CASSQGTGSQPQHF. As DNA, the CDR3 is TGTGCCAGCAGCCAGGGGACAGGGAGTCAGCCCCAGCATTTT.

The chain uses TRBV6-5 and TRBJ1-6; D not resolved. This CDR3 contains 14 residues. V lost 4 bases and J 2 bases, leaving 6 bases between the germline ends. The germline V gene has CDR1 MNHEY and CDR2 SVGAGI. The CDR3: CASSSRAYNSPLHF. CDR3 coding DNA: TGTGCCAGCAGTTCCCGGGCCTATAATTCACCCCTCCACTTT.

This chain links TRBV9 with TRBJ2-5; maybe TRBD2 (5 bases). The ends were cut back, 3 bases at V and 5 bases at J, with 11 bases in the middle. The length of the CDR3 is 13 residues. Germline CDR1 SGDLS, CDR2 YYNGEE. Written as DNA, the CDR3 is TGTGCCAGCAGCGGCCGGCCGGGGGAGACCCAGTACTTC. Its protein product is CASSGRPGETQYF.

This clone came up a few times. J is TRBJ1-3 and V is TRBV3-1 (or the pseudogene TRBV3-2), with D possibly being TRBD1 (6 bases). Germline assignment: CDR1 LGHDT and CDR2 YNNKEL (reference sequence). This CDR3 region has 14 residues. V lost 2 bases and J lost 2, with 7 bases in between. The CDR3 reads CASSQNRAGNTIYF. The CDR3 nucleotides read TGTGCCAGCAGCCAAAACAGGGCTGGAAACACCATATATTTT.

The rearrangement uses TRBV2 and TRBJ2-2; D gene ambiguous. V was shortened by 4 bases and J by 3 bases, with 6 bases between the two germline ends. The CDR3 spans 13 residues. Germline values: CDR1 SNHLY, CDR2 FYNNEI. For the CDR3, the DNA is TGTGCCAGCAGTGTGCCGGACACCGGGGAGCTGTTTTTT. This encodes CASSVPDTGELFF. The full variable domain, in which reference TRBV2 and TRBJ2-2 provide the parts outside the CDR3, is EPEVTQTPSHQVTQMGQEVILRCVPISNHLYFYWYRQILGQKVEFLVSFYNNEISEKSEIFDDQFSVERPDGSNFTLKIRSTKLEDSAMYFCASSVPDTGELFFGEGSRLTVL.

The V and J genes are TRBV6-4 and TRBJ1-2, with no clear D. The V gene lost 2 bases and the J gene lost 5 bases, with 9 bases spanning the gap. This CDR3 is 13 amino acids long. CDR1 is MRHNA, CDR2 SNTAGT, per germline. CDR3 nucleotide sequence: TGTGCCAGCAGTGACGGAGGCCTTTATGGCTACACCTTC. Its translation: CASSDGGLYGYTF.

This chain joins TRBV3-1 (or the pseudogene TRBV3-2) and TRBJ1-3; 8 positions agree with TRBD1. The CDR3 totals 16 residues. The germline gives CDR1 LGHDT, CDR2 YNNKEL (reference sequence). J was trimmed by 4 bases and V by 4 bases; bases with no gene match: 9. The CDR3 region is CASSLWTGFFGNTIYF. CDR3 DNA sequence: TGTGCCAGCAGCCTATGGACAGGGTTTTTCGGAAACACCATATATTTT.

The V and J genes are TRBV19 and TRBJ1-2, with 9 bases identical to TRBD1. The CDR3 is 16 residues long. Germline lookup yields CDR1 LNHDA and CDR2 SQIVND (reference sequence). V was clipped by 2 bases and J by 4 bases; unmatched bases: 8. DNA for the CDR3: TGTGCCAGTAGTATACCCTACGGGACAGGGCTCTATGGCTACACCTTC. It translates to CASSIPYGTGLYGYTF.

This rearrangement joins TRBV2 to TRBJ2-5; 7 nucleotides match TRBD2. Germline assignment: CDR1 SNHLY and CDR2 FYNNEI. There are 15 residues in the CDR3. V was pared by 6 bases and J by 3 bases, with 10 bases of the junction left unmatched. The CDR3 DNA reads TGTGCCAGCAGCCCCCAGGCAGGGAGGGAAGAGACCCAGTACTTC. This sequence encodes CASSPQAGREETQYF.

The CDR3 DNA follows: TGCGCCAGCAGCCATTCGGGACAGGGGGGCACCGGGGAGCTGTTTTTT. The encoded protein is CASSHSGQGGTGELFF. The chain recombines TRBV5-1 with TRBJ2-2; TRBD1 agrees at 11 bases. The CDR3 is made up of 16 amino acids. CDR1 SGHRS and CDR2 YFSETQ come from the germline V gene. The J segment lost 4 bases and the V segment lost 4 bases, leaving 6 bases of the junction unmatched.

The CDR3: CARSLGGGAFYGYTF. DNA for the CDR3: TGTGCCAGAAGCTTGGGGGGCGGAGCTTTTTATGGCTACACCTTC. This sequence joins TRBV5-3 and TRBJ1-2; D perhaps matches TRBD1 (5 bases). TRBV5-3 is noted as an ORF with a role that remains uncertain. The CDR3 spans 15 residues. Trimming removed 0 bases at V and 5 bases at J, with 14 bases between.

The CDR3 here is CARTHSGPYNEQFF. DNA for the CDR3: TGTGCCAGGACCCATAGCGGGCCCTACAATGAGCAGTTCTTC. V usage is TRBV2 and J usage is TRBJ2-1; 7 nucleotides agree with TRBD2. Losses at the gene ends were 9 bases for V and 2 bases for J; bases not matched to a gene: 7. The CDR3 runs 14 residues. Germline CDR1 SNHLY, CDR2 FYNNEI.

V is TRBV5-4 and J is TRBJ1-2; 9 bases are a match to TRBD1. CDR1 is SGHNT and CDR2 is YYREEE in the germline V gene (reference sequence). The CDR3 runs to 15 residues. After removal of 0 bases from V and 4 bases from J, the junction contained 4 bases not matched to a gene. This CDR3 reads CASSLGTGGGYGYTF. As DNA, the CDR3 is TGTGCCAGCAGCTTGGGTACAGGGGGCGGCTATGGCTACACCTTC.

V is TRBV7-2 and J is TRBJ2-7; 9 bases are shared with TRBD2. The CDR3 spans 15 residues. The V and J ends lost 3 bases and 7 bases, in that order; junction bases with no gene match: 10. CDR1 and CDR2 (germline): SGHTA, FQGNSA. CDR3 in amino acids: CASSFSGGGAWEQYF. For the CDR3, the DNA is TGTGCCAGCAGCTTCTCTGGCGGGGGGGCGTGGGAGCAGTACTTC.

The DNA of the CDR3 is TGTGCCAGCAGCCCCCCGGACAGGTTTCAGTACTTC. It specifies CASSPPDRFQYF. V gene TRBV28 combines with J gene TRBJ2-7, with 7 positions matching TRBD1. The germline gives CDR1 MDHEN, CDR2 SYDVKM. The CDR3 sequence is 12 residues long. V lost 6 bases, J lost 10 bases, and 9 bases stayed unmatched.

The V gene is TRBV28, the J gene TRBJ2-3; TRBD2 agrees at 14 bases. CDR1 is MDHEN, CDR2 SYDVKM, per germline. With 6 bases clipped from V and 1 base from J, the junction kept 3 bases outside the gene matches. The CDR3 runs to 16 residues. This chain's CDR3 is CASSPGLAGGTDTQYF. Written as DNA, the CDR3 is TGTGCCAGCAGCCCGGGACTAGCGGGGGGCACAGATACGCAGTATTTT.

In DNA form, the CDR3 reads TGTGCCAGCAGCTGGGGCCTAGCGGGGGATCTCTCCTACGAGCAGTACTTC. Protein product: CASSWGLAGDLSYEQYF. The rearrangement uses TRBV5-4 and TRBJ2-7; 10 bases fit TRBD2. The germline V gene encodes CDR1 SGHNT and CDR2 YYREEE (reference sequence). After removal of 3 bases from V and 0 bases from J, the junction contained 9 bases not matched to a gene. The CDR3 is 17 residues long.

The chain uses TRBV28 and TRBJ1-4; D not resolved. V lost 6 bases and J 8 bases, leaving 10 bases between the germline ends. From germline, CDR1 is MDHEN and CDR2 SYDVKM. The CDR3 extends over 12 amino acids. The CDR3 region is CASSDQWEKLFF. The CDR3 bases are TGTGCCAGCAGCGATCAGTGGGAAAAACTGTTTTTT.

This clone was picked up a small number of times. This rearrangement joins TRBV5-5 to TRBJ2-2; the match to TRBD1 covers 10 bases. V lost 5 bases and J lost 6; bases outside the gene matches: 7. The length of the CDR3 is 15 residues. Germline V CDR1 and CDR2: SGHKS, YYEKEE (reference sequence). CDR3 in DNA: TGTGCCAGCAGTCCCGGGACAGGGGTTTCCGGGGAGCTGTTTTTT. This translates into CASSPGTGVSGELFF.

The gene calls are TRBV2 and TRBJ1-1; 10 nucleotides line up with TRBD1. Germline CDR1 and CDR2: SNHLY and FYNNEI. This CDR3 is built from 16 residues. The V and J ends lost 6 bases and 2 bases, in that order; junction bases with no gene match: 9. DNA of the CDR3: TGTGCCAGCAGCCTATATTTGACAGGGGGCAACACTGAAGCTTTCTTT. Translation: CASSLYLTGGNTEAFF.

The chain links TRBV29-1 to TRBJ1-3, with a possible D match to TRBD1 (6 bases). CDR3 length equals 13 residues. Deletions cut 7 bases from V and 0 bases from J, with 10 bases between. Germline lookup yields CDR1 SQVTM and CDR2 ANQGSEA. CDR3 region: CSASGVSGNTIYF. The CDR3 nucleotides read TGCAGCGCCTCAGGGGTCTCTGGAAACACCATATATTTT.

V is TRBV29-1 and J is TRBJ2-3; TRBD1 agrees at 7 bases. V shed 6 bases, J shed 8 bases, and the junction held 14 bases outside the gene matches. This CDR3 spans 14 amino acids. Per germline, CDR1 SQVTM and CDR2 ANQGSEA. Written as DNA, the CDR3 is TGCAGCGTGGTGGACAGGATCGGGTTGGGTACGCAGTATTTT. It is translated as CSVVDRIGLGTQYF.

The chain has TRBV4-3 and TRBJ2-7, with D tentatively TRBD1 (7 bases). The CDR3 covers 15 residues. Trimming stripped 0 bases from V and 2 bases from J, with 11 bases between. Looked up from germline, CDR1 is LGHNA and CDR2 is YSLEER. CDR3 coding DNA: TGCGCCAGCAGCCAAGAGGAGGGGGCAGCCTACGAGCAGTACTTC. Protein product: CASSQEEGAAYEQYF.

The rearrangement links TRBV3-1 (or the pseudogene TRBV3-2) to TRBJ1-5, with a possible D match to TRBD1 (5 bases). The V end was cut by 0 bases, the J end by 3 bases, with 18 bases between. The CDR3 loop spans 18 amino acids. From germline, CDR1 is LGHDT and CDR2 YNNKEL (reference sequence). CDR3 region: CASSQDAIRRQNNQPQHF. The CDR3 DNA reads as TGTGCCAGCAGCCAAGATGCGATCAGGAGACAGAACAATCAGCCCCAGCATTTT.